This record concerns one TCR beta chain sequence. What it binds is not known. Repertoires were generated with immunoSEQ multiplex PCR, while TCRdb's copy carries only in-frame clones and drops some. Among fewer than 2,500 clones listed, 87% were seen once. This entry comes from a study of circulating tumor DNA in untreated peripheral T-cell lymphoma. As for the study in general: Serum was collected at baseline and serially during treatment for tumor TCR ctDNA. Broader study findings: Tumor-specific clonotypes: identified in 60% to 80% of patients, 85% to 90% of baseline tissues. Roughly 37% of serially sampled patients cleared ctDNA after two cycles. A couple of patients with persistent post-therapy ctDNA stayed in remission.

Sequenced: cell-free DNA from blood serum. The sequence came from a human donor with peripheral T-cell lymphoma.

The CDR3 region has the DNA TGTGCCAGCGGAGATGGGTTCTTGCCCCAGCATTTT. Translating it yields CASGDGFLPQHF. V is TRBV2 and J is TRBJ1-5; D remains unclear. The CDR3 covers 12 residues. Germline V CDR1 and CDR2: SNHLY, FYNNEI. V was pared by 8 bases and J by 9 bases, with 14 bases between.